The T cell receptor beta chain under discussion was sequenced for a study of cytomegalovirus exposure and HLA in healthy donors. Broader study findings: In vitro work confirmed that three CMV-associated chains recognize CMV antigens. According to reports, the classifier identified cytomegalovirus status with high specificity and sensitivity. One later analysis, an examination of the roughly 110 validation repertoires, found that first-cohort TCR clusters tended to co-occur in them.

In the case of this clone: Its specificity is not known.

Donors were drawn from the approximately 120-subject validation cohort, separate from the approximately 620-subject first cohort. Some clones are missing from TCRdb's copy, which holds only in-frame ones; the method was immunoSEQ multiplex PCR. The data show about 83,000 clones, about 95% seen once. Germline lookup yields CDR1 SEHNR and CDR2 FQNEAQ (reference sequence). This CDR3 spans 14 amino acids. V was shortened by 5 bases and J by 8 bases, with 18 bases between the two germline ends. The J gene is TRBJ1-2, the V gene TRBV7-9; D is perhaps TRBD1 (6 bases). The sequence came from a woman under 30 in good health and CMV-seronegative. The sequenced sample consisted of PBMCs. The CDR3 DNA reads TGTGCCAGCAGCAGTGCGACAGGCGAAGTGGGCTACACCTTC. Encoded protein: CASSSATGEVGYTF.